These 3 T cell receptor beta chains came from one sample sequenced in a study of CD8 T cells in Susac syndrome. It was with random hexamers that roughly 0.45 to 1 ug RNA was reverse transcribed. TCRdb passed the immunoSEQ multiplex PCR reads through MiXCR, listing each CDR3 protein once. The sample includes 130,000 or so distinct CDR3 sequences, just under 95% of them seen just once. Sequencing was performed on CD8+ T cells from PBMCs. All receptors derive from a human donor with Susac syndrome.

The chain recombines TRBV4-3 with TRBJ2-5; D remains ambiguous. There are 13 residues in the CDR3. Germline V CDR1 and CDR2: LGHNA, YSLEER. Trimming left V 0 bases short and J 4 bases short, with 6 bases between. This CDR3 is CASSQDGAETQYF. Here the CDR3 DNA reads TGCGCCAGCAGCCAAGACGGCGCAGAGACCCAGTACTTC.

J is TRBJ2-6 and V is TRBV5-1; tentative D call: TRBD1 (5 bases). V was clipped by 0 bases and J by 0 bases, with 13 bases between them. CDR3 length: 18 residues. Germline values: CDR1 SGHRS, CDR2 YFSETQ. In DNA, the CDR3 is TGCGCCAGCAGCTTGGCTGCAGGGATCCACTCTGGGGCCAACGTCCTGACTTTC. It translates to CASSLAAGIHSGANVLTF.

The sample holds one count of this clonotype. The V call is TRBV20-1, the J call TRBJ2-1; D unclear. V was cut by 6 bases and J by 6 bases, with 18 bases left in between. The CDR3 runs 14 residues. The germline CDR1 and CDR2 sequences are DFQATT and SNEGSKA (reference sequence). CDR3 nucleotide sequence: TGCAGTGCCCCAAAACAACAAACGCTCAATGAGCAGTTCTTC. It codes for CSAPKQQTLNEQFF.